A single T cell receptor beta chain is shown here with its context. As yet, its antigen is unknown. The read terminates 3 residues ahead of where the CDR3 ends, so the germline J gene completes it. The data stem from a study of T cells in women clearing cervical HPV infection. Study as a whole: Controls gave blood once infection was undetectable; cases at lesion identification. Study conclusions and caveats: CIN3+ cases had significantly higher TCR repertoire richness than controls, but evenness did not differ. Timing of associations relative to infection is unclear; T-cell subsets were not isolated.

The repertoire was sequenced with immunoSEQ multiplex PCR; TCRdb's copy has only in-frame clones and lacks some. Its clone listing holds fewer than 40,000 clones. With 7 bases clipped from V and 3 bases from J, the junction kept 9 bases outside the gene matches. Germline V gene sequence: CDR1 MDHEN, CDR2 SYDVKM. The CDR3 is 15 amino acids. The clonotype was recovered from a woman aged 18-69 years with a cervical HPV16 infection that either progressed to CIN3+ or cleared (not recorded which). Sequences were obtained from blood buffy coat. This rearrangement joins TRBV28 to TRBJ1-3; 7 positions agree with TRBD1. The chain's CDR3 is CASNEGARDGNTIYF. The sequenced part of the CDR3 DNA is TGTGCCAGCAACGAGGGGGCGCGGGATGGAAACACC. Variable domain in full (rest from reference TRBV28 and TRBJ1-3): DVKVTQSSRYLVKRTGEKVFLECVQDMDHENMFWYRQDPGLGLRLIYFSYDVKMKEKGDIPEGYSVSREKKERFSLILESASTNQTSMYLCASNEGARDGNTIYFGEGSWLTVV.